This is a list of T cell receptor beta chains from one sample in a study of blood T cell repertoires in COVID-19. Libraries were prepared by immunoSEQ multiplex PCR; TCRdb keeps only in-frame clonotypes and omits some of them. This table has roughly 160,000 clones, approximately 85% appearing once. Material: peripheral blood. These receptors were obtained from a man older than 75 with COVID-19, enrolled during active disease. Both conserved end residues are part of each CDR3. The order of the fields is J gene, V gene, clone size, D gene, CDR3 DNA, CDR3 protein. A D gene is named only where the DNA matches it firmly. Expanded clones are given a class, and other clones once, few, many or no size at all.

TRBJ1-1 | TRBV9 | . | . | TGTGCCAGCAGCGCCCACAGGGACGGGAACACTGAAGCTTTCTTT | CASSAHRDGNTEAFF
TRBJ1-2 | TRBV2 | . | . | TGTGCCAGCAGTGAATGGCAGGGGATGGGTGGCTACACCTTC | CASSEWQGMGGYTF
TRBJ2-3 | TRBV27 | . | . | TGTGCCACAAGAAGGAGGATAACAGATACGCAGTATTTT | CATRRRITDTQYF
TRBJ2-2 | TRBV5-4 | . | . | TGTGCCAGCAGCTCCAGGGTTCCCGGGGAGCTGTTTTTT | CASSSRVPGELFF
TRBJ2-2 | TRBV18 | few | TRBD1 | TGTGCCAGCTCACCACCCGGGACAGCGAACCTCAACACCGGGGAGCTGTTTTTT | CASSPPGTANLNTGELFF
TRBJ1-6 | TRBV10-3 | . | . | TGTGCCATCAGTGAGTCAGGCGGGGGCAATTCACCCCTCCACTTT | CAISESGGGNSPLHF
TRBJ2-3 | TRBV20-1 | . | . | TGCAGTGCTAGAGTATCAGATACGCAGTATTTT | CSARVSDTQYF
TRBJ2-5 | TRBV28 | . | . | TGTGCCAGCAGGTTGTTCTCTCCGGGACAAGAGACCCAGTACTTC | CASRLFSPGQETQYF
TRBJ2-2 | TRBV9 | . | . | TGTGCCAGCAGCGTAGCTCCCTACAGCTACACCGGGGAGCTGTTTTTT | CASSVAPYSYTGELFF
TRBJ2-3 | TRBV6-2/TRBV6-3 | . | TRBD2 | TGTGCCAGCAGTTCTGCCGGGGGCGGGGGGGCCCCAGATACGCAGTATTTT | CASSSAGGGGAPDTQYF
TRBJ1-5 | TRBV6-5 | . | . | TGTGCCAGCAGTTACTCGTCTAAGGGGCAGCCCCAGCATTTT | CASSYSSKGQPQHF
TRBJ1-1 | TRBV15 | . | . | TGTGCCACCAGCAGAGATGGGCAGGGCTACACTGAAGCTTTCTTT | CATSRDGQGYTEAFF
TRBJ2-7 | TRBV3-1/TRBV3-2 | once | . | TGTGCCAGCAGCCAAAAGGGAGCCCCCGAGCAGTACTTC | CASSQKGAPEQYF
TRBJ2-1 | TRBV27 | . | TRBD1 | TGTGCCAGCAGTTTACAGGGGGTAGCTTCCAACAATGAGCAGTTCTTC | CASSLQGVASNNEQFF
TRBJ2-1 | TRBV25-1 | . | . | TGTGCCAGCAGGGGGATCGGACAGACTTTCAACAATGAGCAGTTCTTC | CASRGIGQTFNNEQFF
TRBJ2-1 | TRBV11-2 | once | . | TGTGCCAGCAGCTTAGTAGGGGTCAACTACAATGAGCAGTTCTTC | CASSLVGVNYNEQFF